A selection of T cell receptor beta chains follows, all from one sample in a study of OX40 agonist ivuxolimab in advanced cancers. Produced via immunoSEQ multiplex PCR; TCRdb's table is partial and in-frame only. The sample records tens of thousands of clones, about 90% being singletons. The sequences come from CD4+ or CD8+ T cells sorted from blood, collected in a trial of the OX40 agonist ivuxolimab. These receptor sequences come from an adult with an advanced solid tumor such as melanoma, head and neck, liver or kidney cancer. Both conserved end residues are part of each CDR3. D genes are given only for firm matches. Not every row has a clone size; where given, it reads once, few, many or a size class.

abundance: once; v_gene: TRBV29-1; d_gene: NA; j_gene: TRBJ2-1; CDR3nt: TGCAGCGTTGAAGGTCCGAGGAGCTATGGTGAGCAGTTCTTC; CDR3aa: CSVEGPRSYGEQFF
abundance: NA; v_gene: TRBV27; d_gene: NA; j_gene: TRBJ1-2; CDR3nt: TGTGCCAGCAGTTTATCAGGGACGGAAGGCTACACCTTC; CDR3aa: CASSLSGTEGYTF
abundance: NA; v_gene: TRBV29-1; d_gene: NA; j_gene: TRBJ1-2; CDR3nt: TGCAGCGTTCCCGTTGGTCAGGGTATAGGGGGCTACACCTTC; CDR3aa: CSVPVGQGIGGYTF
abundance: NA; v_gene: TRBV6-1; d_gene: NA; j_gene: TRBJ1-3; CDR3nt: TGTGCCAGCAGTGAAGTCGACAGGCCTGCTGGAAACACCATATATTTT; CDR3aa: CASSEVDRPAGNTIYF
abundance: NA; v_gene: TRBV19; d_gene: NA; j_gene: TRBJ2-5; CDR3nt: TGTGCCAGTAGTATGGAAGGGGCTGAGACCCAGTACTTC; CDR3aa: CASSMEGAETQYF
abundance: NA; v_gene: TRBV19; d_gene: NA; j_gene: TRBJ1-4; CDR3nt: TGTGCCAGTAGTCGGCCAAACGTAGATGAAAAACTGTTTTTT; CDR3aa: CASSRPNVDEKLFF
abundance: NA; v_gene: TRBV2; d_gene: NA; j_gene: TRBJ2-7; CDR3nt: TGTGCCAGCAGTGAGGGATGGAGGGGAAGTGGCGAGCAGTACTTC; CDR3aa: CASSEGWRGSGEQYF
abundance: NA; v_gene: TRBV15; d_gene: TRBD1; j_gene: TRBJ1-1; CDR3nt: TGTGCCACCAGCAGGGACAGGGGGCTGAAGGCTGAAGCTTTCTTT; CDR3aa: CATSRDRGLKAEAFF
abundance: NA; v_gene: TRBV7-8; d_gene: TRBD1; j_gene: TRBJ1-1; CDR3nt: TGTGCCAGCAGCTTATCAGGGGGACTGAACACTGAAGCTTTCTTT; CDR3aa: CASSLSGGLNTEAFF
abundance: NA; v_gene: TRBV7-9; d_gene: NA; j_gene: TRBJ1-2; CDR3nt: TGTGCCAGCAGCTTAGTAGGGGAGTGGCAGAGTGGCTACACCTTC; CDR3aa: CASSLVGEWQSGYTF
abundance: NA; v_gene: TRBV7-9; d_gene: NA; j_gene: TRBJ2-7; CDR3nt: TGTGCCAGCAGCTTACTGGGCAGTACCTACGAGCAGTACTTC; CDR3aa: CASSLLGSTYEQYF
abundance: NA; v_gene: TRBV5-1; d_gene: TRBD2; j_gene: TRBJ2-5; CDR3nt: TGCGCCAGCAGCTTGGGACTAGCGGGAGACTACCCACCACCGGTAGAGACCCAGTACTTC; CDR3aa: CASSLGLAGDYPPPVETQYF
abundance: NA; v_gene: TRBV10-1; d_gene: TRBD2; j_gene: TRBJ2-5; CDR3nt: TGCGCCAGCAGACCCGGACTAGCGGGGGGCTCCAGTGAGACCCAGTACTTC; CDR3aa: CASRPGLAGGSSETQYF
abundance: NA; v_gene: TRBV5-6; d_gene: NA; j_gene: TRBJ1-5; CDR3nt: TGTGCCAGCAGCTTACTCCAGGGGCGGATAAGCAATCAGCCCCAGCATTTT; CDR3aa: CASSLLQGRISNQPQHF
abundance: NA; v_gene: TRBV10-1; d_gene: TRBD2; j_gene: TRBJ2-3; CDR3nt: TGCGCCAGCAGTGAGTCTCAGCGGGGGGCCATAACAGATACGCAGTATTTT; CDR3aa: CASSESQRGAITDTQYF
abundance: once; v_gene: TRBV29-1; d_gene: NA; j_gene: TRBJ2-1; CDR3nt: TGCAGCGTAGCAAATATTCAGGGATTTCATGAGCAGTTCTTC; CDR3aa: CSVANIQGFHEQFF
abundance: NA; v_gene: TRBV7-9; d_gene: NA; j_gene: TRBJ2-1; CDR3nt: TGTGCCAGCAGCCCAGAGGAGGGTCCCCACTACAATGAGCAGTTCTTC; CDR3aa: CASSPEEGPHYNEQFF
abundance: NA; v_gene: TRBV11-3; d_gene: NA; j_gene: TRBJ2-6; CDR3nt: TGTGCCAGCAGCCCCCGAGAGGGGGCTGGGGCCAACGTCCTGACTTTC; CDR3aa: CASSPREGAGANVLTF
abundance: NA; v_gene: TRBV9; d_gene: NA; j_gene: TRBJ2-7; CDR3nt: TGTGCCAGCAGCTTGACGGGATCTGCCTACGAGCAGTACTTC; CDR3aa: CASSLTGSAYEQYF
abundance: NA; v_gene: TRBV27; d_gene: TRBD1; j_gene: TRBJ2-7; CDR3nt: TGTGCCAGCAGTCCAGGGACAGGGTGGGAGCAGTACTTC; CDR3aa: CASSPGTGWEQYF
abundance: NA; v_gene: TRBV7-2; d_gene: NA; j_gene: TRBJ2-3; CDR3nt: TGTGCCAGCAGCTTCTCCATAGCGGCCCCCCCGGGAGATACGCAGTATTTT; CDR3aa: CASSFSIAAPPGDTQYF
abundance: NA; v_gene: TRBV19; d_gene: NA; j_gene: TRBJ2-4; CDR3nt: TGTGCCAGTAGTTTGGCAGCGCTAGCCAAAAACATTCAGTACTTC; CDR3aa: CASSLAALAKNIQYF
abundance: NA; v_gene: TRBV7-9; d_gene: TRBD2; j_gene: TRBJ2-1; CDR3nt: TGTGCCAGCAGCTACCTAGGGAGGGGTGATGAGCAGTTCTTC; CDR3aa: CASSYLGRGDEQFF
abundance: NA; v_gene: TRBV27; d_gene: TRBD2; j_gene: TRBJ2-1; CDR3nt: TGTGCCAGCAGTTCCCTTCTAGCGGGAGCCTACAATGAGCAGTTCTTC; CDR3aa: CASSSLLAGAYNEQFF
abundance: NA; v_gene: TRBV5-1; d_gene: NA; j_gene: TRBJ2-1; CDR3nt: TGCGCCAGCAGCTTGAATGCAGGGGAGGTCAATGAGCAGTTCTTC; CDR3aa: CASSLNAGEVNEQFF
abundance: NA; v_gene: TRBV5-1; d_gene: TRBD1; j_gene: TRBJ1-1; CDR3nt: TGCGCCAGCAGCTTATACAGGGGCGGGACTGAAGCTTTCTTT; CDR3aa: CASSLYRGGTEAFF
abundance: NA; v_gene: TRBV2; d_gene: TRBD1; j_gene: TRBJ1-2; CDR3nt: TGTGCCAGCAGTCCAGGGGGAAGCGGCTACACCTTC; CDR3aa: CASSPGGSGYTF
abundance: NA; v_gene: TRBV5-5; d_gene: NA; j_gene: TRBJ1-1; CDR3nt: TGTGCCAGCAGCCAGACCGATAACACTGAAGCTTTCTTT; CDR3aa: CASSQTDNTEAFF
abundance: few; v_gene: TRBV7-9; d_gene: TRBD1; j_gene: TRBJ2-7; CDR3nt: TGTGCCAGCAGCACGTTGACAGGGCGCTACGAGCAGTACTTC; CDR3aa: CASSTLTGRYEQYF
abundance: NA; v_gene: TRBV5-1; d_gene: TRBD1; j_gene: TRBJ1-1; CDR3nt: TGCGCCAGCAGCACTGGGACAGGGAACACTGAAGCTTTCTTT; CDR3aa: CASSTGTGNTEAFF
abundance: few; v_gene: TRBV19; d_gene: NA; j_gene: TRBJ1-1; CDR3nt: TGTGCCAGCTCTCCGACAGCCAACGTATACACTGAAGCTTTCTTT; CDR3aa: CASSPTANVYTEAFF
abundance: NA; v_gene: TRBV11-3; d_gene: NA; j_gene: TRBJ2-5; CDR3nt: TGTGCCAGCAGCCTGCCAGGAGAGACCCAGTACTTC; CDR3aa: CASSLPGETQYF
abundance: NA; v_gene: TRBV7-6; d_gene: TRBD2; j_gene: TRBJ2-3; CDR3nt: TGTGCCAGCAGCTTAGCGGCGGGAGGCAACACAGATACGCAGTATTTT; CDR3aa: CASSLAAGGNTDTQYF
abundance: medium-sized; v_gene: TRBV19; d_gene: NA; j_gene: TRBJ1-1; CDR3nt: TGTGCCAGTAGCGGGACGCTGAACACTGAAGCTTTCTTT; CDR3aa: CASSGTLNTEAFF
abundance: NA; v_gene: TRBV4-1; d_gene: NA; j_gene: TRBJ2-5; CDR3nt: TGCGCCAGCAGCCAAGTAAATGAGGAGACCCAGTACTTC; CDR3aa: CASSQVNEETQYF
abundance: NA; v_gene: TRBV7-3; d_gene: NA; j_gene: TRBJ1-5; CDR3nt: TGTGCCAGCAGTGGGGGGGCAGGTCAGCCCCAGCATTTT; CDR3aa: CASSGGAGQPQHF
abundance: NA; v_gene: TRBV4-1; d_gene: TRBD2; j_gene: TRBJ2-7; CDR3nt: TGCGCCAGCAGCCAAGAGGGCACTAGCGGAACCTACGAGCAGTACTTC; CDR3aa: CASSQEGTSGTYEQYF
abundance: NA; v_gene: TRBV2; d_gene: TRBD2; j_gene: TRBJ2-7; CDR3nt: TGTGCCAGCAGTGAAGCGGGTAGCGGGACCTACGAGCAGTACTTC; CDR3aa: CASSEAGSGTYEQYF
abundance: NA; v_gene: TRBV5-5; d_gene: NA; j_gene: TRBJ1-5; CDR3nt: TGTGCCAGCAGCCCTGAGAATGGGGACAATCAGCCCCAGCATTTT; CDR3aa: CASSPENGDNQPQHF
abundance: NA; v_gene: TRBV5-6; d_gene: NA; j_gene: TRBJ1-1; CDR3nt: TGTGCCAGCAGCTTGGAGTGGGGAGATGCTTTCTTT; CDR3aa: CASSLEWGDAFF
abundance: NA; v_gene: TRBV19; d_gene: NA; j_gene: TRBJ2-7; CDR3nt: TGTGCCAGTAGTAGCCCCTGGGCAGGGCCCTACGAGCAGTACTTC; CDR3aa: CASSSPWAGPYEQYF
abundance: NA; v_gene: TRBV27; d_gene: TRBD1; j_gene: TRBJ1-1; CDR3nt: TGTGCCAGCAGTTTACTTGACAGGGTGAACACTGAAGCTTTCTTT; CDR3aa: CASSLLDRVNTEAFF
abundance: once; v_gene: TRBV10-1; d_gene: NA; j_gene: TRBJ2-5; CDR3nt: TGCGCCAGCAGTGAGGGTCCAGGGAAAGAGACCCAGTACTTC; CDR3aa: CASSEGPGKETQYF
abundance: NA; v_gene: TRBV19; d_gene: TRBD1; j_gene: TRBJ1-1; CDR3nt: TGTGCCAGCGAGTTACAGGGGATTGGCACTGAAGCTTTCTTT; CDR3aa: CASELQGIGTEAFF
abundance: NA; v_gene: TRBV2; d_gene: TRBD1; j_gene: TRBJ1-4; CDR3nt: TGTGCCAGCAGCGGACAGGGTAGAGAAAAACTGTTTTTT; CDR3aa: CASSGQGREKLFF
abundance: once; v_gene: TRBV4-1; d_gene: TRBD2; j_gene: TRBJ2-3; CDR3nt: TGCGCCAGCAGCCAAGTACGGAATAGCGGGGGGGCGAAAGAGGGGACAGATACGCAGTATTTT; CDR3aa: CASSQVRNSGGAKEGTDTQYF
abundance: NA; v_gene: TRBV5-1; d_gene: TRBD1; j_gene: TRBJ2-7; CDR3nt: TGCGCCAGCAGAGGGGGCCCGGGGCTAGAGCAGTACTTC; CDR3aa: CASRGGPGLEQYF
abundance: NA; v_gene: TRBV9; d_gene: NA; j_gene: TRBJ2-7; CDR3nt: TGTGCCAGCAGCGTGAGGGCTGCGGAAGGCAAGAGCGAGCAGTACTTC; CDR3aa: CASSVRAAEGKSEQYF
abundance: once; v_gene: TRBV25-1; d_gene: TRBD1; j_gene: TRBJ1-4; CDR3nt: TGTGCCAGCAGTGAATGGGAGGGACAGAATGAAAAACTGTTTTTT; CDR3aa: CASSEWEGQNEKLFF